This entry lists 26 T cell receptor beta chains sequenced from one sample in a study of blood T cell repertoires in COVID-19. Assay used: immunoSEQ multiplex PCR; TCRdb lists only in-frame clones, some missing. The sample includes under 300,000 clones, more than 75% of them seen just once. The sample comprised PBMCs or T cells enriched from blood (not recorded which). These receptors came from a woman in her 40s with acute COVID-19.

The chain joins TRBV7-2 to TRBJ1-2, with D uncertain. The CDR3 has 16 amino acids. Trimming stripped 8 bases from V and 1 base from J, with 20 bases between. Germline lookup yields CDR1 SGHTA and CDR2 FQGNSA. CDR3 sequence reads: CASSIDPTRSNYGYTF. Written as DNA, the CDR3 is TGTGCCAGCTCAATAGACCCAACAAGGAGTAACTATGGCTACACCTTC.

The chain joins TRBV7-2 to TRBJ1-2; D ambiguous. V shed 1 base and J shed 3 bases, with 15 bases lying between them. CDR3 length: 16 amino acids. Per the germline V gene, CDR1 is SGHTA and CDR2 is FQGNSA. The CDR3 sequence: CASSLGRQAHDYGYTF. Here the CDR3 DNA reads TGTGCCAGCAGCTTAGGTCGGCAGGCTCATGACTATGGCTACACCTTC.

The gene calls are TRBV29-1 and TRBJ2-2, with 8 bases aligning to TRBD2. Unmatched junction bases numbered 8, after V lost 4 bases and J lost 7 bases. This CDR3 contains 14 residues. From germline, CDR1 is SQVTM and CDR2 ANQGSEA. The CDR3 sequence is CSVAGGPVGGELFF. Written as DNA, the CDR3 is TGCAGCGTTGCGGGAGGGCCGGTAGGCGGGGAGCTGTTTTTT.

The CDR3 reads CASSLVLRGGFYEQYF. CDR3 in DNA: TGTGCCAGCAGCTTAGTATTGCGGGGGGGCTTCTACGAGCAGTACTTC. The rearrangement joins TRBV7-8 to TRBJ2-7, with 9 bases that match TRBD2. The CDR3 sequence is 16 residues long. V trimming: 1 base; J trimming: 3 bases; junction bases outside the gene matches: 7. Germline CDR1 is SGHVS and CDR2 is FQNEAQ.

The chain joins TRBV3-1 (or the pseudogene TRBV3-2) to TRBJ2-1; 10 bases agree with TRBD2. With V trimmed by 3 bases and J by 4 bases, 6 bases remained unmatched. Per the germline V gene, CDR1 is LGHDT and CDR2 is YNNKEL (reference sequence). CDR3 length equals 16 residues. CDR3: CASSHLLAGVYNEQFF. CDR3 DNA sequence: TGTGCCAGCAGCCATCTCCTAGCGGGGGTATACAATGAGCAGTTCTTC.

The chain is built from TRBV5-5 and TRBJ1-6; D unclear. Per germline, CDR1 SGHKS and CDR2 YYEKEE (reference sequence). V lost 1 base to trimming and J lost 7 bases, with 9 bases between them. There are 14 residues in the CDR3. This CDR3 reads CASSLFGENSPLHF. The DNA of the CDR3 is TGTGCCAGCAGCTTGTTCGGAGAAAATTCACCCCTCCACTTT. Variable domain in full (rest from reference TRBV5-5 and TRBJ1-6): DAGVTQSPTHLIKTRGQQVTLRCSPISGHKSVSWYQQVLGQGPQFIFQYYEKEERGRGNFPDRFSARQFPNYSSELNVNALLLGDSALYLCASSLFGENSPLHFGNGTRLTVT.

The genes are TRBV3-1 (or the pseudogene TRBV3-2) and TRBJ1-5; perhaps TRBD1 as D (6 bases). This CDR3 comprises 15 residues. V lost 3 bases to trimming and J lost 6 bases, with 15 bases between them. CDR1 is LGHDT and CDR2 is YNNKEL in the germline V gene (reference sequence). The CDR3 DNA reads as TGTGCCAGCAGCCAGGATACAGGGATGGGTCAGCCCCAGCATTTT. Translated: CASSQDTGMGQPQHF.

This clone was seen a few times. The V call is TRBV5-1, the J call TRBJ2-1; 9 bases are shared with TRBD2. V shed 4 bases and J 4 bases; nucleotides not matched to a gene: 12. Germline values: CDR1 SGHRS, CDR2 YFSETQ. This CDR3 region has 17 residues. The CDR3 region is CASSPRVGLAIYNEQFF. The CDR3 DNA is TGCGCCAGCAGCCCTAGGGTGGGACTAGCTATATACAATGAGCAGTTCTTC.

The rearrangement links TRBV15 to TRBJ1-5, with a possible D match to TRBD1 (5 bases). CDR3 length equals 15 residues. Germline V gene lookup returns CDR1 LNHNV and CDR2 YYDKDF (reference sequence). With 1 base removed from V and 6 bases from J, the gap between germline ends came to 13 bases. CDR3 nucleotide sequence: TGTGCCACCAGCAGAGGGGCATCGGGGGGTCAGCCCCAGCATTTT. Its translation: CATSRGASGGQPQHF.

This chain connects TRBV15 to TRBJ2-5, with 9 bases lining up with TRBD2. The length of the CDR3 is 16 residues. V gave up 3 bases and J gave up 5 bases; unmatched junction bases: 10. Germline CDR1 is LNHNV and CDR2 is YYDKDF (reference sequence). CDR3 amino acids: CATSRGLAAEVETQYF. Here the CDR3 DNA reads TGTGCCACCAGCAGGGGACTAGCCGCAGAGGTGGAGACCCAGTACTTC.

The V call is TRBV4-2, the J call TRBJ1-2, with 8 bases aligning to TRBD1. There are 16 residues in the CDR3. Germline V gene lookup returns CDR1 LGHNA and CDR2 YNFKEQ. The trim removed 4 bases at V and 6 bases at J, leaving 13 bases unmatched. As DNA, the CDR3 is TGTGCCAGCAGCCCATTAGGTGGGAGACAGGGGAATGGCTACACCTTC. The encoded protein is CASSPLGGRQGNGYTF.

The rearrangement joins TRBV5-1 to TRBJ2-2; possible D gene TRBD2, 5 bases. The germline CDR1 and CDR2 sequences are SGHRS and YFSETQ. CDR3 length equals 15 residues. Trimming took off 2 bases at V and 2 bases at J, with 10 bases between the two ends. The CDR3 reads CASSFSLANTGELFF. As DNA, the CDR3 is TGCGCCAGCAGCTTTTCGCTAGCCAACACCGGGGAGCTGTTTTTT.

The CDR3 DNA reads TGTGCCTGGAGTCCCCAGGGGCCTACTGAAGCTTTCTTT. Its translation is CAWSPQGPTEAFF. This sequence joins TRBV30 and TRBJ1-1; perhaps TRBD1 as D (6 bases). The CDR3 loop spans 13 amino acids. Germline CDR1 and CDR2: GTSNPN and SVGIG (reference sequence). Trimming removed 2 bases at V and 5 bases at J, with 12 bases between.

V is TRBV5-1 and J is TRBJ1-1; 9 bases map to TRBD1. This CDR3 contains 14 residues. In germline, CDR1 is SGHRS, CDR2 YFSETQ. Unmatched junction bases numbered 1, after V lost 3 bases and J lost 1 base. CDR3: CASSWDRANTEAFF. The CDR3 nucleotides read TGCGCCAGCAGCTGGGACAGGGCGAACACTGAAGCTTTCTTT.

The chain is built from TRBV7-2 and TRBJ2-5, with a possible D match to TRBD1 (5 bases). Trimming stripped 2 bases from V and 4 bases from J, with 11 bases between. In germline, CDR1 is SGHTA, CDR2 FQGNSA. This CDR3 region has 14 residues. The CDR3 protein is CASSLQGTRETQYF. As DNA, the CDR3 is TGTGCCAGCAGCTTACAGGGCACCAGAGAGACCCAGTACTTC.

The V and J genes are TRBV27 and TRBJ2-7, with D perhaps TRBD1 (5 bases). The germline V and J ends were trimmed by 2 bases and 2 bases, with 13 bases remaining between them. Germline assignment: CDR1 MNHEY and CDR2 SMNVEV (reference sequence). The CDR3 extends over 15 amino acids. CDR3 coding DNA: TGTGCCAGCAGTTTAAGACAGCAAAAACCCTACGAGCAGTACTTC. It yields the protein CASSLRQQKPYEQYF.

CDR3 residues: CASSPMASGPYNEQFF. CDR3 DNA sequence: TGTGCCAGTAGTCCGATGGCTAGCGGGCCATACAATGAGCAGTTCTTC. The J gene is TRBJ2-1, the V gene TRBV19, with TRBD2 identical over 8 bases. CDR3 length: 16 residues. The ends lost 5 bases at V and 4 bases at J; junction bases unmatched: 10. Per the germline V gene, CDR1 is LNHDA and CDR2 is SQIVND (reference sequence).

The rearrangement joins TRBV21-1 to TRBJ2-7; TRBD1 is the table's D call and was not checked against the DNA. TRBV21-1 is classified as a pseudogene. CDR3 length: 17 residues. The CDR3 DNA sequence: TGTGCCAGCAGCAACGCGACAGGGCCTCCGGGGGCCTACGAGCAGTACTTC. Encoded protein: CASSNATGPPGAYEQYF.

V is TRBV21-1 and J is TRBJ1-5; TRBD1, the table's D call, lacks a check against the DNA. TRBV21-1 is deemed a pseudogene. The CDR3 runs 16 residues. DNA of the CDR3: TGTGCCAGCAGCAGCGGGACAGCCTATAGCAATCAGCCCCAGCATTTT. Translated: CASSSGTAYSNQPQHF.

The chain uses TRBV28 and TRBJ1-2, with D hard to call. The V gene lost 4 bases and the J gene lost 2 bases, with 20 bases spanning the gap. Germline V gives CDR1 MDHEN, CDR2 SYDVKM. The CDR3 loop spans 17 amino acids. The CDR3 protein is CASSSLNRPRGNYGYTF. The DNA of the CDR3 is TGTGCCAGCAGTTCGTTAAATCGCCCCCGAGGGAACTATGGCTACACCTTC.

The V and J genes are TRBV11-2 and TRBJ2-7; maybe TRBD1 (6 bases). Looked up from germline, CDR1 is SGHAT and CDR2 is FQNNGV. V was trimmed by 0 bases and J by 4 bases, leaving 10 bases between them. This CDR3 is built from 14 residues. CDR3 in amino acids: CASSLDGRGYEQYF. The DNA for the CDR3 is TGTGCCAGCAGCTTAGATGGCAGGGGTTACGAGCAGTACTTC. Based on the CDR3 plus reference TRBV11-2 and TRBJ2-7, the full variable domain is EAGVAQSPRYKIIEKRQSVAFWCNPISGHATLYWYQQILGQGPKLLIQFQNNGVVDDSQLPKDRFSAERLKGVDSTLKIQPAKLEDSAVYLCASSLDGRGYEQYFGPGTRLTVT.

The chain combines TRBV19 with TRBJ1-5, with TRBD1 identical over 9 bases. The CDR3 spans 16 residues. Germline V gene data show CDR1 as LNHDA and CDR2 as SQIVND (reference sequence). With 4 bases clipped from V and 7 bases from J, the junction kept 11 bases outside the gene matches. Written as DNA, the CDR3 is TGTGCCAGTAGTACCACCGGGACAGGGATAAAGCAGCCCCAGCATTTT. The encoded protein is CASSTTGTGIKQPQHF.

The chain carries TRBV24-1 and TRBJ2-3; 11 nucleotides agree with TRBD2. The V and J ends lost 7 bases and 2 bases, in that order; junction bases with no gene match: 7. The germline gives CDR1 KGHDR, CDR2 SFDVKD. This CDR3 comprises 16 residues. The CDR3 here is CATSRGLADSTDTQYF. The CDR3 DNA is TGTGCCACCAGCCGGGGACTAGCGGACTCCACAGATACGCAGTATTTT.

The J gene is TRBJ1-1, the V gene TRBV12-5; D gene uncertain. Per the germline V gene, CDR1 is LGHNT and CDR2 is FRNRAP. V lost 3 bases to trimming and J lost 1 base, with 18 bases between them. This CDR3 has 17 amino acids. The chain's CDR3 is CASGFYLQVVQNTEAFF. The CDR3 DNA reads TGTGCTAGTGGTTTTTACCTCCAGGTTGTTCAGAACACTGAAGCTTTCTTT.

This sequence joins TRBV27 and TRBJ2-3; D gene ambiguous. The length of the CDR3 is 14 residues. V was pared by 4 bases and J by 4 bases, with 12 bases between. The germline CDR1 and CDR2 sequences are MNHEY and SMNVEV (reference sequence). The CDR3 bases are TGTGCCAGCAGTTCCGGGTGGGTGGCAGATACGCAGTATTTT. This gives the protein CASSSGWVADTQYF.

This chain connects TRBV7-2 to TRBJ1-1, with a tentative D call TRBD1 (6 bases). V was cut by 4 bases and J by 5 bases, with 14 bases left in between. CDR3 length: 14 residues. Germline V gene data show CDR1 as SGHTA and CDR2 as FQGNSA. Here the CDR3 DNA reads TGTGCCAGCAGCTCCACAGGGCTGGGGACTGAAGCTTTCTTT. This sequence encodes CASSSTGLGTEAFF.